Following are 15 T cell receptor beta chains from one sample sequenced in a study of metastatic and nonmetastatic thyroid tumors. TCRdb reanalyzed the PCR reads with MiXCR. Here the sample spans under 7,500 clones, under 35% being singletons. Thyroid surgery was preceded by no treatment in any patient. The sequenced sample consisted of adjacent normal tissue. These receptors all come from a female donor with papillary thyroid cancer or a benign thyroid nodule (not recorded which). Some clones in this sample may be carry-over from other donors' samples.

In regard to this clone: A read error may account for a junction end that differs from germline. The chain employs TRBV15 and TRBJ1-2, with D maybe TRBD1 (5 bases). The germline gives CDR1 LNHNV, CDR2 YYDKDF (reference sequence). The CDR3 length is 14 residues. The CDR3: CATSRDWRGLGYSF. The CDR3 DNA reads TGTGCCACCAGCAGAGATTGGAGGGGTCTTGGCTACTCCTTC.

This clone is judged medium-sized (0.01 to 0.1%). This chain connects TRBV7-2 to TRBJ1-5, with unresolved D. The germline V gene has CDR1 SGHTA and CDR2 FQGNSA. This CDR3 is 14 amino acids long. V was pared by 5 bases and J by 9 bases, with 17 bases between. CDR3 sequence (DNA): TGTGCCAGCAGCCTGCCCCGTCCCGGATCGCCCCAGCATTTT. This sequence encodes CASSLPRPGSPQHF.

This clone was counted between two and nine times. This chain links TRBV19 with TRBJ2-2; no firm D call. CDR3 length equals 13 residues. Between the trimmed V and J ends, which lost 11 bases and 4 bases, there was a span of 14 bases. CDR1 is LNHDA, CDR2 SQIVND, per germline (reference sequence). As DNA, the CDR3 is TGTGCCCTCACATCAGGTCGCACCGGGGAGCTGTTTTTT. Translating gives CALTSGRTGELFF.

This clone was counted a few times. The rearrangement links TRBV30 to TRBJ1-2; D remains ambiguous. This CDR3 contains 12 residues. Deletions cut 5 bases from V and 6 bases from J, with 13 bases between. From germline, CDR1 is GTSNPN and CDR2 SVGIG (reference sequence). The CDR3 here is CAWVAGPDGYTF. The CDR3 DNA reads as TGTGCCTGGGTGGCAGGACCGGATGGCTACACCTTC.

This clone is large. DNA of the CDR3: TGTGCCAGCAGTGACCCCCCGGACAGGGTCTATGGCTACACCTTC. This gives the protein CASSDPPDRVYGYTF. The chain joins TRBV28 to TRBJ1-2; 8 bases fit TRBD1. Germline V gene data show CDR1 as MDHEN and CDR2 as SYDVKM. J lost 4 bases, V lost 5 bases, and 9 bases had no gene match. The CDR3 loop spans 15 amino acids.

The chain joins TRBV28 to TRBJ2-1; 8 nucleotides agree with TRBD1. The CDR3 sequence is 15 residues long. Germline loops: CDR1 MDHEN, CDR2 SYDVKM. The trim removed 3 bases at V and 8 bases at J, leaving 9 bases unmatched. The CDR3 coding sequence is TGTGCCAGCAGTTTCTCTCACAGGGGGGACGATGAGCAGTTCTTC. The encoded protein is CASSFSHRGDDEQFF. Supplemented by reference TRBV28 and TRBJ2-1, the full variable domain reads DVKVTQSSRYLVKRTGEKVFLECVQDMDHENMFWYRQDPGLGLRLIYFSYDVKMKEKGDIPEGYSVSREKKERFSLILESASTNQTSMYLCASSFSHRGDDEQFFGPGTRLTVL.

The chain carries TRBV6-1 and TRBJ1-1; 7 bases are a match to TRBD1. V dropped 6 bases and J dropped 0; count of bases not matched to a gene: 10. The V gene's germline CDR1 is MNHNS and CDR2 SASEGT. This CDR3 contains 16 residues. The CDR3 DNA is TGTGCCAGCAGCTCGGGACAGCTTTTTATGAACACTGAAGCTTTCTTT. This translates into CASSSGQLFMNTEAFF.

The chain recombines TRBV20-1 with TRBJ2-7; D is possibly TRBD1 or TRBD2 (5 bases each). CDR1 is DFQATT and CDR2 is SNEGSKA in the germline V gene (reference sequence). Trimming stripped 1 base from V and 6 bases from J, with 10 bases between. The CDR3 has 12 amino acids. This CDR3 is CSARGRDREQYF. CDR3 sequence (DNA): TGCAGTGCTAGAGGCAGGGACCGCGAGCAGTACTTC.

The J gene is TRBJ1-1, the V gene TRBV5-1; 8 bases fit TRBD1. V gave up 0 bases and J gave up 5 bases; unmatched junction bases: 6. Germline lookup yields CDR1 SGHRS and CDR2 YFSETQ. The CDR3 is made up of 15 amino acids. The CDR3 sequence is CASSLGARGPTEAFF. CDR3 nucleotide sequence: TGCGCCAGCAGCTTGGGTGCCAGGGGGCCAACTGAAGCTTTCTTT.

This clone is labeled as medium-sized (0.01 to 0.1%). CDR3 sequence reads: CASSGQGAGDTQYF. Written as DNA, the CDR3 is TGCGCCAGCAGCGGTCAGGGGGCCGGAGATACGCAGTATTTT. The rearrangement links TRBV5-1 to TRBJ2-3, with 8 bases matching TRBD1. The V segment lost 4 bases and the J segment 5 bases; nucleotides outside the gene matches: 6. The CDR3 is 14 residues long. CDR1 is SGHRS and CDR2 is YFSETQ in the germline V gene.

This clone is a singleton in its sample. Relative to the germline gene, one junction end is altered; a read error may explain this. The V gene is TRBV11-2, the J gene TRBJ1-2; no clear D gene. The CDR3 loop spans 12 amino acids. Germline CDR1 SGHAT, CDR2 FQNNGV. The CDR3 nucleotides read TGTGCCAGCAGTTTAGGTGGGAATGGCTACACCTTC. Translation: CASSLGGNGYTF.

This clone is medium-sized by share. The gene calls are TRBV11-2 and TRBJ2-2, with a weak D call TRBD2 (6 bases). Germline CDR1 SGHAT, CDR2 FQNNGV. The CDR3 runs 17 residues. V lost 4 bases, J lost 2 bases, and 17 bases lay in between. CDR3 residues: CASSSQTPGLNTGELFF. The DNA for the CDR3 is TGTGCCAGCAGCTCCCAAACTCCGGGACTTAACACCGGGGAGCTGTTTTTT.

V and J are TRBV5-1 and TRBJ2-1; D call uncertain. There are 12 residues in the CDR3. Deletions cut 1 base from V and 6 bases from J, with 5 bases between. Germline assignment: CDR1 SGHRS and CDR2 YFSETQ. The CDR3 DNA reads as TGCGCCAGCAGCTTGTCCCTCAATGAGCAGTTCTTC. Its translation: CASSLSLNEQFF.

This chain uses TRBV4-3 with TRBJ1-6, with D uncertain. Germline CDR1 is LGHNA and CDR2 is YSLEER. V lost 4 bases and J 7 bases, leaving 14 bases between the germline ends. The CDR3 contains 15 residues. The DNA of the CDR3 is TGCGCCAGCAGCCCCCTAGGTGGAAGCAATTCACCCCTCCACTTT. Its translation is CASSPLGGSNSPLHF.

V is TRBV2 and J is TRBJ1-1; D not certain. CDR1 and CDR2 from the germline V gene are SNHLY and FYNNEI. Trimming removed 7 bases from V and 6 bases from J, with 18 bases in between. CDR3 length: 14 residues. CDR3 region: CASKLGPGAAEAFF. In nucleotides, the CDR3 is TGTGCCAGCAAACTAGGACCGGGAGCGGCTGAAGCTTTCTTT.